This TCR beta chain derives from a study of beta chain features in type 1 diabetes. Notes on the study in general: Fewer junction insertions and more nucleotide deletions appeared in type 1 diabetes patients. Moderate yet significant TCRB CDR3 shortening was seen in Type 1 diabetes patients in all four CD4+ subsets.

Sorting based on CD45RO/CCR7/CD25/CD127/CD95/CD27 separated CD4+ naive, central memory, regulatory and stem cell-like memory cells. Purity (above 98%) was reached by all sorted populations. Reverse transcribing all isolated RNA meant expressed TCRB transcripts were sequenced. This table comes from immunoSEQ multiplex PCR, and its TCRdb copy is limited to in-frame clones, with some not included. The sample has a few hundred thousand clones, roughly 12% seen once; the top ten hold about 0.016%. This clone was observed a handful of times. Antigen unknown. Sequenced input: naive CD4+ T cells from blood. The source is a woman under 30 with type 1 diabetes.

CDR3 nucleotide sequence: TGTGCCAGCAGTGCCACAAGCTCTGGAAACACCATATATTTT. Its protein product is CASSATSSGNTIYF. This chain uses TRBV9 with TRBJ1-3; D is unresolved. CDR3 size: 14 residues. Germline V gene data show CDR1 as SGDLS and CDR2 as YYNGEE. The germline V and J ends were trimmed by 5 bases and 0 bases, with 9 bases remaining between them.